This T cell receptor (beta chain) appears in the sequencing data of a study of identifying expanded T cells in peripheral blood (dated by TCRdb to the late 2010s). Describing the broader study: Separate aliquots of the same genomic DNA pool were sequenced to produce technical replicates, and four replicates were compared in pairs.

In the germline V gene, CDR1 corresponds to MDHEN and CDR2 to SYDVKM. Relative to germline, V is missing 10 bases and J is missing 5 bases, with 7 bases of the junction outside any gene match. The CDR3, cysteine through phenylalanine, is 12 amino acids long. Left in the record is the CDR3 DNA by itself, 36 bases read in frame from the first base. Findings and caveats that apply to the study as a whole: About 1.3 differentially abundant clones were flagged by the binomial model between technical replicates, whereas about 16.4 and 19 were flagged over approximately two weeks and four weeks, respectively. Variance in clone template counts between approximately 2-week samples significantly increased with total template count across all healthy donors. Across all healthy-donor time intervals, the beta-binomial model significantly lowered both the number of clones called differentially abundant and the false-positive rate. The authors expected that biological variance in healthy repertoires might rise further over much longer intervals, such as months to years.

No immune events such as infections were documented for the healthy donors during the collection period. Healthy-donor blood repertoires served as a training cohort to calibrate time-dependent variance in a beta-binomial model of T-cell clone differential abundance. There were 10 healthy donors in the training cohort, of whom 3 were female and 7 were male. Donor ages ranged from roughly 29 to 64 years, with an average of roughly 40 years. Whole blood from each healthy donor was obtained from a commercial supplier and was collected at three time points around two weeks apart. For immunosequencing, genomic DNA was extracted from whole blood that had not been sorted. A note on this clone: Its binding antigen is unknown. Per-base quality was not reported, and no clone a single base away is much larger than it.

TCRbeta CDR3 regions were profiled with the immunoSEQ Assay using bias-controlled multiplex PCR amplification of genomic DNA. The authors processed their data as follows. To quantify the absolute abundance of each unique TCRbeta CDR3 region, the sequences were collapsed and filtered. Two models were used to test differential abundance: a binomial model (Fisher-equivalent) and a beta-binomial model that adds time-dependent variance fitted from healthy donors. Clones with fewer than 5 combined templates were excluded, and clones with Benjamini-Hochberg FDR below 0.01 were called differentially abundant. In the beta-binomial model, variance was expressed as a function of the total template count across the two samples, in the form v = (b*log(k)+a)^2. TCRdb stores this immuneACCESS table with in-frame sequences only. Part of the clones is absent; in the studies checked, under half of the shortfall reflects unresolved V genes, and no reason is known for the rest. That table furnishes V, J and clone size, whereas the DNA furnished D and trimming. The sample table contains over 100,000 clones; only one count was recorded for roughly nine tenths of them. The top ten constitute approximately 8% of the sample.

Sequences were obtained from blood. The origin of this receptor is a person between 18 and 75 years old in good health. The sequence joins TRBV28 to TRBJ1-2, and TRBD1 aligns with 7 junction nucleotides. The nucleotide sequence reads TGTGCCACCCTCGACAGGGCATATGGCTACACCTTC. It specifies CATLDRAYGYTF.